The 2 T cell receptor beta chains below all came from one sample that was sequenced in a study of response to subunit inactivated influenza vaccine. TCRdb re-called the RT-PCR reads with MiXCR, one entry per CDR3 protein. The profile covers 500,000 to 750,000 distinct CDR3 sequences, with 14% appearing a single time and over 8.5% taken by the ten largest. This material consisted of PBMCs from blood, taken 11 to 12 days after vaccination. All receptors come from a man aged 45-65 years who received an inactivated influenza vaccine.

J is TRBJ2-7 and V is TRBV21-1; the table's D call, TRBD2, was not checked against the DNA. TRBV21-1 is noted as a pseudogene. This CDR3 is 16 amino acids long. The CDR3 reads CASSKGLAGWAYEQYF. The CDR3 DNA follows: TGTGCCAGCAGCAAGGGACTAGCGGGGTGGGCCTACGAGCAGTACTTC.

The chain links TRBV28 to TRBJ2-5; 7 bases align to TRBD1. With 5 bases clipped from V and 4 bases from J, the junction kept 13 bases outside the gene matches. The CDR3 spans 16 residues. CDR1 is MDHEN, CDR2 SYDVKM, per germline. Written as DNA, the CDR3 is TGTGCCAGCAGTACCCTACCGGACAGGTCAGGAGAGACCCAGTACTTC. It encodes CASSTLPDRSGETQYF. Drawing the rest from reference TRBV28 and TRBJ2-5, the complete variable domain is DVKVTQSSRYLVKRTGEKVFLECVQDMDHENMFWYRQDPGLGLRLIYFSYDVKMKEKGDIPEGYSVSREKKERFSLILESASTNQTSMYLCASSTLPDRSGETQYFGPGTRLLVL.